The 30 T cell receptor beta chains below all came from one sample that was sequenced in a study of blood T cell repertoires in COVID-19. Sequenced by immunoSEQ multiplex PCR; TCRdb stores in-frame clones only, minus some. Here the sample spans some 270,000 clones, 75% to 90% being singletons. The sequencing sample was made of PBMCs or T cells enriched from blood (not recorded which). These receptors came from a woman in her twenties or thirties with acute COVID-19.

V gene TRBV10-3 combines with J gene TRBJ2-1; 8 nucleotides line up with TRBD2. After removal of 10 bases from V and 2 bases from J, the junction contained 13 bases not matched to a gene. The CDR3 consists of 16 residues. Germline V gene data show CDR1 as ENHRY and CDR2 as SYGVKD. For the CDR3, the DNA is TGTGCCACCGCCACTACTAGCGGAGATACCTACAATGAGCAGTTCTTC. Protein product: CATATTSGDTYNEQFF.

The chain has TRBV27 and TRBJ2-5; D may be TRBD2 (6 bases). Trimming stripped 5 bases from V and 7 bases from J, with 14 bases between. Germline loops: CDR1 MNHEY, CDR2 SMNVEV (reference sequence). The CDR3 contains 13 residues. CDR3 sequence reads: CASSPRLGGTQYF. As DNA, the CDR3 is TGTGCCAGCAGTCCCCGGTTGGGGGGGACCCAGTACTTC.

V and J are TRBV28 and TRBJ2-1; 11 positions match TRBD2. The CDR3 has 12 amino acids. CDR1 and CDR2 (germline): MDHEN, SYDVKM. Trimming took 6 bases from V and 10 from J; bases not matched to a gene: 2. CDR3 DNA sequence: TGTGCCAGCAGCCCTAGCGGGAGGGAGCAGTTCTTC. This translates into CASSPSGREQFF.

V and J are TRBV6-5 and TRBJ2-7; perhaps TRBD1 as D (6 bases). This CDR3 contains 13 residues. Trimming left V 7 bases short and J 1 base short, with 11 bases between. The germline gives CDR1 MNHEY, CDR2 SVGAGI. CDR3 sequence reads: CASNLQGSYEQYF. The CDR3 coding sequence is TGTGCCAGCAACCTACAGGGTTCCTACGAGCAGTACTTC.

The chain uses TRBV7-8 and TRBJ2-7, with TRBD1 identical over 8 bases. Germline loops: CDR1 SGHVS, CDR2 FQNEAQ. This CDR3 is built from 15 residues. With 0 bases clipped from V and 4 bases from J, the junction kept 5 bases outside the gene matches. The CDR3 protein is CASSLARTGLYEQYF. CDR3 in DNA: TGTGCCAGCAGCTTAGCTAGGACAGGGCTATACGAGCAGTACTTC.

V is TRBV27 and J is TRBJ2-7, with TRBD2 identical over 10 bases. The CDR3 is made up of 15 amino acids. Germline values: CDR1 MNHEY, CDR2 SMNVEV (reference sequence). The V and J ends lost 2 bases and 4 bases, in that order; junction bases with no gene match: 5. This CDR3 is CASSLLAGAVYEQYF. CDR3 nucleotides: TGTGCCAGCAGTTTACTAGCGGGAGCGGTATACGAGCAGTACTTC.

The J gene is TRBJ1-6, the V gene TRBV4-2; perhaps TRBD1 as D (5 bases). Trimming pared 0 bases from V and 8 bases from J, leaving 11 bases between. CDR1 and CDR2 (germline): LGHNA, YNFKEQ. The CDR3 contains 15 residues. This chain's CDR3 is CASSQDGGSYSPLHF. Written as DNA, the CDR3 is TGTGCCAGCAGCCAAGACGGGGGGTCCTATTCACCCCTCCACTTT.

The gene calls are TRBV19 and TRBJ2-1; weak D call: TRBD2 (6 bases). Per germline, CDR1 LNHDA and CDR2 SQIVND (reference sequence). V gave up 6 bases and J gave up 8 bases, with 23 bases separating them. The CDR3 length is 16 residues. CDR3 nucleotide sequence: TGTGCCAGTAGCACCTCCGGAGGGGCCCTTGGGGATGAGCAGTTCTTC. Its protein is CASSTSGGALGDEQFF.

The rearrangement links TRBV11-2 to TRBJ2-1; 10 positions agree with TRBD2. Trimming cost V 6 bases and J 8 bases; bases outside gene matches: 4. The CDR3 is made up of 13 amino acids. In germline, CDR1 is SGHAT, CDR2 FQNNGV. The CDR3 loop reads CASRLAGSDEQFF. In DNA, the CDR3 is TGTGCCAGCAGACTAGCGGGAAGCGATGAGCAGTTCTTC.

V gene TRBV27 combines with J gene TRBJ2-7; D is unresolved. Germline V gene lookup returns CDR1 MNHEY and CDR2 SMNVEV (reference sequence). The CDR3 is made up of 12 amino acids. V was cut by 6 bases and J by 3 bases, with 9 bases left in between. CDR3 in amino acids: CASRAENYEQYF. The CDR3 bases are TGTGCCAGCAGGGCGGAGAACTACGAGCAGTACTTC.

V usage is TRBV5-1 and J usage is TRBJ1-1; 7 bases match TRBD1. With V trimmed by 0 bases and J by 8 bases, 7 bases remained unmatched. The CDR3 has 14 amino acids. CDR1 SGHRS and CDR2 YFSETQ come from the germline V gene. This CDR3 reads CASSLDSNRGEAFF. The CDR3, as DNA: TGCGCCAGCAGCTTGGACTCTAACAGGGGAGAAGCTTTCTTT.

The CDR3 spells CASSENLAGGGNEQFF. In nucleotides, the CDR3 is TGTGCCAGCAGCGAGAATCTAGCGGGAGGGGGTAATGAGCAGTTCTTC. The chain carries TRBV9 and TRBJ2-1; TRBD2 agrees at 12 bases. Germline CDR1 and CDR2: SGDLS and YYNGEE. The CDR3 is 16 amino acids. The junction had 8 bases not matched to a gene; V was cut back by 3 bases and J by 7 bases.

This clone occurred a few times. This chain uses TRBV5-4 with TRBJ2-7; 8 nucleotides match TRBD1. V lost 3 bases, J lost 3 bases, and 2 bases stayed unmatched. The length of the CDR3 is 13 residues. Germline-derived CDR1 and CDR2 are SGHNT and YYREEE (reference sequence). CDR3 sequence: CASSWDRNYEQYF. In nucleotides, the CDR3 is TGTGCCAGCAGCTGGGACAGGAACTACGAGCAGTACTTC. Using reference TRBV5-4 and TRBJ2-7 for the parts outside the CDR3, the full variable domain is ETGVTQSPTHLIKTRGQQVTLRCSSQSGHNTVSWYQQALGQGPQFIFQYYREEENGRGNFPPRFSGLQFPNYSSELNVNALELDDSALYLCASSWDRNYEQYFGPGTRLTVT.

The chain is built from TRBV7-9 and TRBJ2-2, with D tentatively TRBD1 (6 bases). The CDR3 totals 16 residues. CDR1 SEHNR and CDR2 FQNEAQ come from the germline V gene (reference sequence). V was pared by 7 bases and J by 1 base, with 16 bases between. This CDR3 is CASNLGQGGNTGELFF. For the CDR3, the DNA is TGTGCCAGCAACCTGGGGCAAGGGGGGAACACCGGGGAGCTGTTTTTT.

The genes are TRBV6-1 and TRBJ2-3; tentative D call: TRBD1 (6 bases). Per germline, CDR1 MNHNS and CDR2 SASEGT. The CDR3 length is 14 residues. V lost 2 bases to trimming and J lost 8 bases, with 14 bases between them. The chain's CDR3 is CASSEQGTASTQYF. The DNA for the CDR3 is TGTGCCAGCAGTGAACAGGGGACCGCTAGTACGCAGTATTTT.

The chain has TRBV12-2 and TRBJ1-4. TRBV12-2 is noted as a pseudogene. This CDR3 comprises 11 residues. The DNA for the CDR3 is TGTGCAAGTCGCTTCCGGGAAAAACTGTTTTTT. It translates to CASRFREKLFF.

The rearrangement uses TRBV7-9 and TRBJ1-2; 10 bases are a match to TRBD1. With 10 bases clipped from V and 4 bases from J, the junction kept 9 bases outside the gene matches. Germline V CDR1 and CDR2: SEHNR, FQNEAQ (reference sequence). The CDR3 is made up of 14 amino acids. The DNA of the CDR3 is TGTGCCATCGACGAGACAGGGGGCGGCTATGGCTACACCTTC. This translates into CAIDETGGGYGYTF.

The chain carries TRBV30 and TRBJ1-5; a weak D match, TRBD1 (5 bases). Germline V gene lookup returns CDR1 GTSNPN and CDR2 SVGIG (reference sequence). Between the trimmed V and J ends, which lost 2 bases and 9 bases, there was a span of 23 bases. This CDR3 is built from 16 residues. CDR3 DNA: TGTGCCTGGAGTAGGTTTGGGGCGGCGAGTGACCCGCCCCAGCATTTT. This codes for CAWSRFGAASDPPQHF.

The rearrangement links TRBV28 to TRBJ1-6; the D gene is possibly TRBD1 (6 bases). Trimming removed 3 bases at V and 5 bases at J, with 8 bases between. Germline V gene sequence: CDR1 MDHEN, CDR2 SYDVKM. The CDR3 sequence is 14 residues long. This CDR3 is CASSFGQNNSPLHF. CDR3 in DNA: TGTGCCAGCAGTTTTGGACAGAATAATTCACCCCTCCACTTT.

This chain joins TRBV29-1 and TRBJ1-3, with D hard to call. V lost 0 bases, J lost 0 bases, and 6 bases lay in between. The germline gives CDR1 SQVTM, CDR2 ANQGSEA. The CDR3 extends over 14 amino acids. The DNA of the CDR3 is TGCAGCGTTGAAGAGAGGAACTCTGGAAACACCATATATTTT. It specifies CSVEERNSGNTIYF.

This clone has just one count. This sample also contains other DNA sequences that code for the same CDR3. The chain combines TRBV5-1 with TRBJ2-3; D ambiguous. CDR3 length equals 14 residues. Germline V CDR1 and CDR2: SGHRS, YFSETQ. V lost 0 bases to trimming and J lost 0 bases, with 5 bases between them. CDR3 bases: TGCGCCAGCAGCTTGGGCCAGAGCACAGATACGCAGTATTTT. Its protein product is CASSLGQSTDTQYF.

The J gene is TRBJ2-7, the V gene TRBV3-1 (or the pseudogene TRBV3-2); no definite D call. Per germline, CDR1 LGHDT and CDR2 YNNKEL (reference sequence). The CDR3 is made up of 13 amino acids. The V end lost 3 bases, the J end lost 2 bases, and 8 bases lay between the germline ends. CDR3 coding DNA: TGTGCCAGCAGCCAGAACGGTCCCTACGAGCAGTACTTC. This gives the protein CASSQNGPYEQYF.

This clone was seen a few times. V usage is TRBV14 and J usage is TRBJ2-2; the match to TRBD1 covers 10 bases. The V gene end was trimmed by 5 bases and the J gene end by 6 bases; junction bases not matched to a gene: 6. The germline V gene has CDR1 SGHDN and CDR2 FVKESK. This CDR3 is 15 amino acids long. CDR3 sequence reads: CASSIRDRGAGELFF. For the CDR3, the DNA is TGTGCCAGCAGCATCCGGGACAGGGGAGCCGGGGAGCTGTTTTTT.

CDR3 in DNA: TGCGCCAGCAGCTTGGAAATAAGTACAGGGGACTATGGCTACACCTTC. Translating gives CASSLEISTGDYGYTF. The genes are TRBV5-1 and TRBJ1-2, with TRBD1 matching over 7 bases. The length of the CDR3 is 16 residues. Germline CDR1 SGHRS, CDR2 YFSETQ. V dropped 0 bases and J dropped 3; count of bases not matched to a gene: 8.

CDR3 nucleotide sequence: TGTGCCAGCACCCTAGCGGGGATGTACAATGAGCAGTTCTTC. Translation gives CASTLAGMYNEQFF. The chain carries TRBV28 and TRBJ2-1, with 9 bases fitting TRBD2. The length of the CDR3 is 14 residues. CDR1 is MDHEN and CDR2 is SYDVKM in the germline V gene. The ends lost 7 bases at V and 4 bases at J; junction bases unmatched: 5.

The rearrangement joins TRBV10-1 to TRBJ1-5; 9 bases line up with TRBD1. After removal of 10 bases from V and 0 bases from J, the junction contained 28 bases not matched to a gene. This CDR3 contains 22 residues. Per the germline V gene, CDR1 is WNHNN and CDR2 is SYGVQD (reference sequence). The CDR3 nucleotides read TGCGCCACCATCATCAAAACTGTCGTCCGGGACAGGGATCTCAATAGCAATCAGCCCCAGCATTTT. Encoded protein: CATIIKTVVRDRDLNSNQPQHF.

The chain joins TRBV4-3 to TRBJ2-7; a weak D match, TRBD2 (5 bases). Trimming removed 1 base at V and 3 bases at J, with 16 bases between. The CDR3 sequence is 16 residues long. Germline CDR1 and CDR2: LGHNA and YSLEER. CDR3 region: CASSQGMGVGIYEQYF. CDR3 sequence (DNA): TGCGCCAGCAGCCAAGGGATGGGAGTTGGGATCTACGAGCAGTACTTC.

This sequence joins TRBV7-8 and TRBJ2-5; D is possibly TRBD1 (5 bases). CDR3 length equals 16 residues. V gave up 1 base and J gave up 4 bases, with 16 bases separating them. CDR1 and CDR2 from the germline V gene are SGHVS and FQNEAQ. The CDR3, as DNA: TGTGCCAGCAGCTTAGATCGTATGGGCCAGGGAGAGACCCAGTACTTC. Residues: CASSLDRMGQGETQYF.

This sequence joins TRBV7-9 and TRBJ1-2, with 11 positions matching TRBD1. V shed 5 bases, J shed 4 bases, and the junction held 9 bases outside the gene matches. The CDR3 extends over 16 amino acids. Per germline, CDR1 SEHNR and CDR2 FQNEAQ (reference sequence). The CDR3 loop reads CASSKGQGALGYGYTF. CDR3 bases: TGTGCCAGCAGCAAAGGACAGGGGGCGCTTGGCTATGGCTACACCTTC.

CDR3 region: CASRGQGLGTGELFF. In DNA form, the CDR3 reads TGTGCCAGCAGAGGTCAGGGGCTAGGAACCGGGGAGCTGTTTTTT. This chain joins TRBV28 and TRBJ2-2, with a tentative D call TRBD1 (6 bases). Germline V CDR1 and CDR2: MDHEN, SYDVKM. V lost 6 bases and J lost 5, with 16 bases in between. This CDR3 has 15 amino acids.